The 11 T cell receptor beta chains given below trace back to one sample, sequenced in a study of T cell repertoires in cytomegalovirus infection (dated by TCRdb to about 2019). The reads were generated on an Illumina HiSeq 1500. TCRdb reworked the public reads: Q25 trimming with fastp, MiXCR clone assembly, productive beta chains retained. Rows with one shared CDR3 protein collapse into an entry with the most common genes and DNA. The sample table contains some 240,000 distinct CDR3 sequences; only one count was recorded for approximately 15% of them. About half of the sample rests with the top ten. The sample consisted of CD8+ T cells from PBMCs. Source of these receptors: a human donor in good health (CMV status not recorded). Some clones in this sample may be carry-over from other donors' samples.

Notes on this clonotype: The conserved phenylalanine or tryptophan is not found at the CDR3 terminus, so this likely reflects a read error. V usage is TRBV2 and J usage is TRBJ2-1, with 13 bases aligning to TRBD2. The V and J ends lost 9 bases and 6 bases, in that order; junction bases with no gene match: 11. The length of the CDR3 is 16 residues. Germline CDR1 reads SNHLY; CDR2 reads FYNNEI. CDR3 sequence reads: CASLKTSGGLINEQFS. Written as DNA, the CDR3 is TGTGCCAGTCTCAAGACTAGCGGGGGGCTTATCAATGAGCAGTTCTCC.

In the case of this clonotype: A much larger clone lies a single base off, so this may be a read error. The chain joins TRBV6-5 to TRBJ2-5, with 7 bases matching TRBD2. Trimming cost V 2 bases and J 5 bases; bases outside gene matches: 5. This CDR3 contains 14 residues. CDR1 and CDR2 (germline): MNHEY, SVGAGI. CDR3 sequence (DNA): TGTGCCAGCAGTTACACGGCGGGGGTGGAGACCCAGTACTTC. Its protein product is CASSYTAGVETQYF.

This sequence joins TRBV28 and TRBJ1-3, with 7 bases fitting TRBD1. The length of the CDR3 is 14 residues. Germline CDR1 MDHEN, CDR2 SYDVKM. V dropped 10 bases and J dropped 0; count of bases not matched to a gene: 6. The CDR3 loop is CATSRGHSGNTIYF. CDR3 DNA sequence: TGTGCCACCTCGAGGGGGCACTCTGGAAACACCATATATTTT.

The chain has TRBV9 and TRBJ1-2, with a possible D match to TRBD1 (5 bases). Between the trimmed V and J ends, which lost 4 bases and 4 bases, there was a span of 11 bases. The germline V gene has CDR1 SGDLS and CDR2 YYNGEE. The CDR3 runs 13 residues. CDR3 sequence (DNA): TGTGCCAGCAGCATTTCAGGGTTCTATGGCTACACCTTC. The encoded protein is CASSISGFYGYTF.

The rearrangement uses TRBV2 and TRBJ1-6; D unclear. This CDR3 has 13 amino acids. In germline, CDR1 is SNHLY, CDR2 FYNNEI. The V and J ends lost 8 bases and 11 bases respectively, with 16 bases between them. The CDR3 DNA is TGTGCCAGCGGTATAGAGTCCGCCCCACCCCTCCACTTT. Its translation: CASGIESAPPLHF.

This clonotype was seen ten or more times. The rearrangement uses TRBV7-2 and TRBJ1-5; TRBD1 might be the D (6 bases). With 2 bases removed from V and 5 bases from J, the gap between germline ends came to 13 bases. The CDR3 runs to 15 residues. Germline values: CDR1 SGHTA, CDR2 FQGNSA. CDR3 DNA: TGTGCCAGCAGCTTAATAGGGGGATTGGATCAGCCCCAGCATTTT. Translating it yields CASSLIGGLDQPQHF.

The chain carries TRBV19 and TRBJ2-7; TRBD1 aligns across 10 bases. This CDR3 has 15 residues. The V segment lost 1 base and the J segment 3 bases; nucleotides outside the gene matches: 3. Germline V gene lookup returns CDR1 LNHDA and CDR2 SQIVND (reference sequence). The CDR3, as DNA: TGTGCCAGTAGTATAGGCGGACAGGGGGGCTACGAGCAGTACTTC. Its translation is CASSIGGQGGYEQYF.

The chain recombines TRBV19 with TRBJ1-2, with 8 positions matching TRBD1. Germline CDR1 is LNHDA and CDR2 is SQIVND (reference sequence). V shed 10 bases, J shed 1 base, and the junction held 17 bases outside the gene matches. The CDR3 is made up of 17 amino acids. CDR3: CATDGPTGDQINYGYTF. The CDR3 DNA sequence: TGTGCCACTGATGGACCGACAGGGGACCAGATTAACTATGGCTACACCTTC.

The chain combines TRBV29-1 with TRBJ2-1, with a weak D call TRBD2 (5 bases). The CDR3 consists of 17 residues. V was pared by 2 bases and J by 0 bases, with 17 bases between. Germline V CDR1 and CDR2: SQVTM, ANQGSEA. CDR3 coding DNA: TGCAGCGTTGAAATGTTTGGAGGTGCGGGCTCCTACAATGAGCAGTTCTTC. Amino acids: CSVEMFGGAGSYNEQFF.

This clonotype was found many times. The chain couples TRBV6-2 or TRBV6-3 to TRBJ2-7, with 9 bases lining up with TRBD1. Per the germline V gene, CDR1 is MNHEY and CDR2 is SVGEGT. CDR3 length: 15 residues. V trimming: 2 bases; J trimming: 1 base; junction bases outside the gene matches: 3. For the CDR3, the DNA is TGTGCCAGCAGTTACGCCGGGACAGGGTCCTACGAGCAGTACTTC. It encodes CASSYAGTGSYEQYF.

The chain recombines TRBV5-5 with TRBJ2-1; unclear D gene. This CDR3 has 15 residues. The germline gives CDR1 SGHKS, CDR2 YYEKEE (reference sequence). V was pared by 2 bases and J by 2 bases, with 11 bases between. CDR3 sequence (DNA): TGTGCCAGCAGCTTCGGTCTCTGGCCCTACAATGAGCAGTTCTTC. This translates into CASSFGLWPYNEQFF.